The 13 T cell receptor beta chains below all came from one sample that was sequenced in a study of T cell responses to AZD1222 COVID-19 vaccine. Method: immunoSEQ multiplex PCR; TCRdb's copy keeps in-frame clones and lacks some. The sample lists 100,000 to 120,000 clones; about 80% were seen once. This material consisted of peripheral blood, taken on day 0 of AZD1222 vaccination. The receptors derive from an adult in good health.

This clone has only a few counts. The rearrangement joins TRBV7-3 to TRBJ2-2; D ambiguous. The CDR3 runs 13 residues. The germline CDR1 and CDR2 sequences are SGHTA and FQGTGA. Trimming shortened V by 5 bases and J by 4 bases, and 8 bases separated the two germline ends. In DNA form, the CDR3 reads TGTGCCAGCAGCCTTGCTAGCACCGGGGAGCTGTTTTTT. Amino acids: CASSLASTGELFF.

The chain combines TRBV3-1 (or the pseudogene TRBV3-2) with TRBJ1-2; a possible D gene is TRBD1 (5 bases). Per germline, CDR1 LGHDT and CDR2 YNNKEL (reference sequence). V was shortened by 0 bases and J by 3 bases, with 14 bases between the two germline ends. This CDR3 comprises 16 residues. The CDR3 DNA is TGTGCCAGCAGCCAAGATCACGGGGCCCAATACTATGGCTACACCTTC. It translates to CASSQDHGAQYYGYTF.

V gene TRBV5-4 combines with J gene TRBJ1-2; no clear D. The V gene lost 4 bases and the J gene lost 4 bases, with 14 bases spanning the gap. Germline V gives CDR1 SGHNT, CDR2 YYREEE (reference sequence). The CDR3 contains 14 residues. This CDR3 is CASSSERGLYGYTF. As DNA, the CDR3 is TGTGCCAGCAGCAGCGAGCGGGGTCTCTATGGCTACACCTTC.

This chain joins TRBV28 and TRBJ2-1; the match to TRBD1 covers 10 bases. V shed 2 bases and J 3 bases; nucleotides not matched to a gene: 4. CDR3 length: 16 amino acids. From germline, CDR1 is MDHEN and CDR2 SYDVKM. Here the CDR3 DNA reads TGTGCCAGCAGTTTAACGGGACAGGGGTTCTACAATGAGCAGTTCTTC. This translates into CASSLTGQGFYNEQFF.

The chain couples TRBV10-3 to TRBJ2-5; TRBD2 might be the D (5 bases). Germline loops: CDR1 ENHRY, CDR2 SYGVKD. V was clipped by 5 bases and J by 2 bases, with 6 bases between them. The CDR3 runs 12 residues. The CDR3 reads CAISPGQETQYF. As DNA, the CDR3 is TGTGCCATCAGTCCGGGACAAGAGACCCAGTACTTC.

The chain joins TRBV3-1 (or the pseudogene TRBV3-2) to TRBJ2-7; 8 bases align to TRBD1. Unmatched junction bases numbered 7, after V lost 1 base and J lost 5 bases. The CDR3 totals 15 residues. Germline loops: CDR1 LGHDT, CDR2 YNNKEL (reference sequence). The CDR3 DNA reads as TGTGCCAGCAGCCAAGTACCGGGACAGGTAGACGAGCAGTACTTC. It codes for CASSQVPGQVDEQYF.

The chain joins TRBV6-5 to TRBJ2-7; D is possibly TRBD2 (6 bases). CDR1 is MNHEY, CDR2 SVGAGI, per germline. The CDR3 runs 14 residues. Trimming stripped 5 bases from V and 5 bases from J, with 16 bases between. This CDR3 reads CASSTPGVPDEQYF. CDR3 in DNA: TGTGCCAGCAGTACCCCGGGGGTCCCCGACGAGCAGTACTTC.

The chain employs TRBV7-2 and TRBJ2-5; 9 nucleotides align to TRBD1. V was pared by 5 bases and J by 4 bases, with 5 bases of the junction left unmatched. Germline loops: CDR1 SGHTA, CDR2 FQGNSA. The CDR3 runs 14 residues. The CDR3 is CASSPNRGLETQYF. The CDR3 nucleotides are TGTGCCAGCAGCCCGAACAGGGGGCTAGAGACCCAGTACTTC.

This clone occurred a few times. The chain couples TRBV2 to TRBJ2-7; either TRBD1 or TRBD2 may supply D (5 bases each). With 8 bases removed from V and 0 bases from J, the gap between germline ends came to 29 bases. Germline V gene lookup returns CDR1 SNHLY and CDR2 FYNNEI. This CDR3 spans 19 amino acids. The CDR3 protein is CASLKIAGTAVLHSYEQYF. In nucleotides, the CDR3 is TGTGCCAGCCTAAAGATCGCCGGGACCGCGGTCCTGCACTCCTACGAGCAGTACTTC.

This clone has a single count. The chain recombines TRBV4-3 with TRBJ2-7; 7 nucleotides align to TRBD2. Trimming cost V 4 bases and J 0 bases; bases outside gene matches: 6. The CDR3 is made up of 15 amino acids. Germline assignment: CDR1 LGHNA and CDR2 YSLEER. The DNA for the CDR3 is TGCGCCAGCAGCCCCGATGGGGGGGTCTCCTACGAGCAGTACTTC. This codes for CASSPDGGVSYEQYF.

The J gene is TRBJ2-2, the V gene TRBV5-8; no firm D call. This CDR3 is built from 15 residues. Germline V gene sequence: CDR1 SGHTS, CDR2 YDEGEE. The ends were cut back, 0 bases at V and 3 bases at J, with 9 bases in the middle. CDR3 nucleotides: TGTGCCAGCAGCTTGGGATTCCGTCACACCGGGGAGCTGTTTTTT. This sequence encodes CASSLGFRHTGELFF. Drawing the rest from reference TRBV5-8 and TRBJ2-2, the complete variable domain is EAGVTQSPTHLIKTRGQQATLRCSPISGHTSVYWYQQALGLGLQFLLWYDEGEERNRGNFPPRFSGRQFPNYSSELNVNALELEDSALYLCASSLGFRHTGELFFGEGSRLTVL.

The CDR3 protein is CASGLGQYEKLFF. The CDR3 nucleotides are TGTGCTAGTGGTTTGGGACAGTATGAAAAACTGTTTTTT. The chain links TRBV12-5 to TRBJ1-4; D may be TRBD1 (5 bases). This CDR3 has 13 residues. Trimming shortened V by 1 base and J by 6 bases, and 6 bases separated the two germline ends. Germline CDR1 LGHNT, CDR2 FRNRAP.

The chain is built from TRBV7-2 and TRBJ2-7; D gene ambiguous. This CDR3 has 15 residues. V was pared by 5 bases and J by 5 bases, with 19 bases between. Germline loops: CDR1 SGHTA, CDR2 FQGNSA. The CDR3 sequence is CASSLKGMDRDEQYF. The CDR3 region has the DNA TGTGCCAGCAGCCTAAAAGGGATGGATCGGGACGAGCAGTACTTC.